This TCR beta chain stems from a study of T cells in Graves' hyperthyroidism and ophthalmopathy. Deletions cut 2 bases from V and 4 bases from J, with 2 bases between. The CDR3 has 10 amino acids. Germline assignment: CDR1 GTSNPN and CDR2 SVGIG (reference sequence). As to this clonotype: Its specificity is unknown.

TCR beta CDR3 regions were amplified from RNA transcripts. The primer set for the first-round RT-PCR of the TCR CDR3 was HTBI. TCRdb re-derived calls from the multiplex PCR reads in MiXCR, one entry per CDR3 protein. Of 300,000 to 400,000 distinct CDR3 sequences detected, 14% appear once; the ten largest clones hold about 26%. General observations from the study: With a median lead of approximately 6.4 months before onset, the model predicted ophthalmopathy. Most clonotypes expanded in the thyroid (above 0.001) were also present in blood.

This sequence was found in a woman aged 30 to 39 with Graves' hyperthyroidism. The gene calls are TRBV30 and TRBJ2-5, with D unclear. Input material: blood. The CDR3 DNA follows: TGTGCCTGGAGTTTAGAGACCCAGTACTTC. Encoded protein: CAWSLETQYF.